A selection of T cell receptor beta chains follows, all from one sample in a study of metastatic and nonmetastatic thyroid tumors. From the PCR reads, TCRdb re-called clones with MiXCR. The data contain some 6,800 clones, around a third of them seen just once; the ten biggest clones take up roughly a third. Sequenced: adjacent normal tissue. The origin of the receptors is a female donor with papillary thyroid cancer or a benign thyroid nodule (not recorded which). Some clones in this sample may be carry-over from other donors' samples. CDR3s include the opening cysteine and the closing phenylalanine or tryptophan. D genes are given only for firm matches. Where a row states a size, it is once, few, many or the class of an expanded clone; other rows omit it.

clone_size,v_call,d_call,j_call,cdr3_nt,cdr3_aa
NA,TRBV20-1,NA,TRBJ1-1,TGCAGTGCTAACGTGATGGGGGCCACCCCTTTGAACACTGAAGCTTTCTTT,CSANVMGATPLNTEAFF
NA,TRBV5-1,NA,TRBJ2-7,TGCGCCAGCAGCTTGGGGGAAGGTTTTATAGGCTACGAGCAGTACTTC,CASSLGEGFIGYEQYF
few,TRBV6-5,NA,TRBJ2-1,TGTGCCAGCAGTTACCCCGGATCGTACAATGAGCAGTTCTTC,CASSYPGSYNEQFF
NA,TRBV6-1,NA,TRBJ1-2,TGTGCCAGCAGAGGACTAGGCGGGGATCAGGACTATTGCTACACCTTC,CASRGLGGDQDYCYTF
once,TRBV28,NA,TRBJ1-6,TGTGCCAGCAGTTACAAGATGAATTCACCCCTCCACTTT,CASSYKMNSPLHF
NA,TRBV11-1,NA,TRBJ1-2,TGTGCCAGCAGCCAGGGTGGGGGGGCGCAGGACTATGGCTACACCTTC,CASSQGGGAQDYGYTF
large,TRBV9,TRBD2,TRBJ2-1,TGTGCCAGCAGCGATCGGACTAGTCGGGTCAACAATGAGCAGTTCTTC,CASSDRTSRVNNEQFF
once,TRBV9,TRBD1,TRBJ1-1,TGTGCCGGCAGCATCCACAGGGGCGGTCCGGGGAACACTGAAGCTTTCTTT,CAGSIHRGGPGNTEAFF
NA,TRBV7-2,TRBD1,TRBJ2-7,TGTGCCAGCAGCTTCCGGGACAGCCTCTCCTACGAGCAGTACTTC,CASSFRDSLSYEQYF
few,TRBV6-1,TRBD1,TRBJ1-2,TGTGCCAGCAGTGAAGCCGGGACAGGCTATGGCTACACCTTC,CASSEAGTGYGYTF
few,TRBV7-8,TRBD2,TRBJ2-1,TGTGCCAGCAGCTTAGGCTTAGCGGGAGGGGCCTACAATGAGCAGTTCTTC,CASSLGLAGGAYNEQFF
once,TRBV20-1,TRBD2,TRBJ2-7,TGCAGTGCTATCCCTAGCGGGCTTACCTACGAGCAGTACTTC,CSAIPSGLTYEQYF
NA,TRBV6-7,NA,TRBJ2-7,TGTGCCAGCAGGTATGATGACTACGAGCAGTACTTC,CASRYDDYEQYF
medium-sized,TRBV19,TRBD1,TRBJ1-3,TGTGCCAGTAGAAAGGGACAGATCTCTGGAAACACCATATATTTT,CASRKGQISGNTIYF
few,TRBV6-4,TRBD1,TRBJ1-4,TGTGCCAGCACGATGGGACAGGCCATGACGGAAAAACTGTTTTTT,CASTMGQAMTEKLFF
NA,TRBV7-8,NA,TRBJ2-1,TGTGCCAGCAGGGCCGGGACAATCAACAATGAGCAGTTCTTC,CASRAGTINNEQFF
NA,TRBV20-1,TRBD1,TRBJ2-7,TGCAGTGCTAGAGGGCCCCAGGGGGCATGGTACGAGCAGTACTTC,CSARGPQGAWYEQYF
NA,TRBV27,NA,TRBJ2-3,TGTCCCAGTAGATCATGGCTCACAGATCCGCAGTATTTT,CPSRSWLTDPQYF
NA,TRBV4-1,TRBD2,TRBJ2-7,TGCGCCAGCAGCCAAGGGCTAGCGGTCACCTACGAGCAGTACTTC,CASSQGLAVTYEQYF
few,TRBV19,NA,TRBJ2-1,TGTGCCAGTAGTTACGGGGGAGCCTTCTACAATGAGCAGTTCTTC,CASSYGGAFYNEQFF
few,TRBV2,TRBD1,TRBJ1-1,TGTGCCAGCACCATACAGGGGGCTGACACTGAAGCTTTCTTT,CASTIQGADTEAFF
few,TRBV11-3,NA,TRBJ2-7,TGTGCCAGCAGCTTTGACTTCCCCGGCGAGCAGTACTTC,CASSFDFPGEQYF
NA,TRBV24-1,TRBD1,TRBJ2-6,TGTGCCACCAGTTATACCGGGACAGGGGGTCCCGGGGCCAACGTCCTGACTTTC,CATSYTGTGGPGANVLTF
NA,TRBV11-1,NA,TRBJ2-1,TGTGCCAGCAGCCACCCCGGAGAGCAGTTCTTC,CASSHPGEQFF
few,TRBV30,NA,TRBJ2-1,TGTGCCTGGAGTGTTTATACCGCAATGCAGCAGTTCTTC,CAWSVYTAMQQFF
medium-sized,TRBV7-9,NA,TRBJ1-1,TGTGCCAGCAGCTCCACTTACTCGAACACTGAAGCTTTCTTT,CASSSTYSNTEAFF
few,TRBV12-3/TRBV12-4,TRBD1,TRBJ1-1,TGTGCCAGCAGACCCTGGGGACAGGGGGCTGAAGCTTTCTTT,CASRPWGQGAEAFF
large,TRBV10-3,NA,TRBJ1-1,TGTGCCATCACTCGGGGGGGGCAAGGGGAAGCTTTCTTT,CAITRGGQGEAFF
NA,TRBV7-8,NA,TRBJ2-3,TGTGCCAGCAGCCAGTGGTCCTTAGCAAGCACAGATACGCAGTATTTT,CASSQWSLASTDTQYF
NA,TRBV29-1,NA,TRBJ2-3,TGCAGCGTTGGGGAGGTAGATACGCAGTATTTT,CSVGEVDTQYF
few,TRBV19,NA,TRBJ2-7,TGTGCCAGTAGTACATCGGGGGCCGTCGACGAGCAGTACTTC,CASSTSGAVDEQYF
large,TRBV9,TRBD1,TRBJ2-1,TGTGCCAGCAGCGTACGAGGGACAGGGGACTCCTACAATGAGCAGTTCTTC,CASSVRGTGDSYNEQFF
NA,TRBV11-2,NA,TRBJ1-5,TGTGCCAGCAGCCAAGTTGTCGGCAATCAGCCCCAGCATTTT,CASSQVVGNQPQHF
large,TRBV12-3/TRBV12-4,TRBD2,TRBJ2-1,TGTGCCAGCAGTATCCTTCCGGGACTAGCGGTCTTC,CASSILPGLAVF
NA,TRBV6-1,NA,TRBJ2-7,TGTGCCAGCAGTGAACAACAGCCCTACGAGCAGTACTTC,CASSEQQPYEQYF
NA,TRBV6-1,TRBD1,TRBJ2-7,TGTACCAGCGCCCGGGACAGGGAGTACGAGCAGGAGTTC,CTSARDREYEQEF
NA,TRBV30,TRBD1,TRBJ2-1,TGTGCCTGGAGGACTGGGACAGACCTTCGAGAGCAGTTCTTC,CAWRTGTDLREQFF
NA,TRBV5-8,NA,TRBJ1-6,TGTGCCAGCAGCTTGGCCGGCGGTGGTTCACCCCTCCACTTT,CASSLAGGGSPLHF
NA,TRBV3-1,NA,TRBJ2-7,TGTGCCAGCAGCCAAGGAAGAGTCTACGAGCAGTACTTC,CASSQGRVYEQYF
few,TRBV2,TRBD1,TRBJ2-7,TGTGCCAGCAGGAGGGGGACAGGGCAATACGAGCAGTACTTC,CASRRGTGQYEQYF
few,TRBV28,NA,TRBJ1-3,TGTGCCAGCAGTTTCCCTCCTTGGAACACCATATATTTT,CASSFPPWNTIYF
medium-sized,TRBV3-1,NA,TRBJ2-5,TGTGCCAGCAGCCAAACAGGGGAGGGAGGAGAGACCCAGTACTTC,CASSQTGEGGETQYF
NA,TRBV27,NA,TRBJ2-5,TGTGCCAGCAGTTTATCACTTCAAGAGACCCAGTACTTC,CASSLSLQETQYF
NA,TRBV7-2,NA,TRBJ2-5,TGTGCCAGCAGCTTATTCGGGCGGGAAGAGACCCAGTACTTC,CASSLFGREETQYF
medium-sized,TRBV7-9,NA,TRBJ1-3,TGTGCCAGCAGCCCCCCTAGACAGTCCTTCTCTGGAAACACCATATATTTT,CASSPPRQSFSGNTIYF
NA,TRBV27,NA,TRBJ2-1,TGTGCCAGCATTTTACTCGCGGTGGGGCGAGACAATGAGCAGTTCTTC,CASILLAVGRDNEQFF
NA,TRBV7-3,TRBD1,TRBJ1-1,TGTGCCAGCAGCGTCGGGACAGGGGGACCGAACACTGAAGCTTTCTTT,CASSVGTGGPNTEAFF
NA,TRBV19,TRBD2,TRBJ2-1,TGTGCCAGTAGTATCGCGGGGGGGCCCAACGAGCAGTTCTTC,CASSIAGGPNEQFF
NA,TRBV7-3,TRBD1,TRBJ2-1,TGTGCCAGCAGCCTCCGACAGGGGCTGTACAATGAGCAGTTCTTC,CASSLRQGLYNEQFF
NA,TRBV24-1,NA,TRBJ2-4,TGTGCCACCAGTGATTTCGTCAGGGGTAGAGACATTCAGTACTTC,CATSDFVRGRDIQYF
NA,TRBV7-2,NA,TRBJ2-1,TGTGCCAGCAGCCCTAGTAGCGCACACAATGAGCAGTTCTTC,CASSPSSAHNEQFF
NA,TRBV20-1,NA,TRBJ2-7,TGCAGTGCACAAGGAGGGCGCAAACCTCTCGAGCAGTACTTC,CSAQGGRKPLEQYF
NA,TRBV20-1,TRBD1,TRBJ2-3,TGCAGTGCTAGAGATACTGGGACAGGTCCAGATACGCAGTATTTT,CSARDTGTGPDTQYF
NA,TRBV20-1,NA,TRBJ2-7,TGCAGTGCCCCCGATTTTTGGGCAGGAGGCCTACCCTACGAGCAGTACTTC,CSAPDFWAGGLPYEQYF
NA,TRBV5-1,NA,TRBJ2-3,TGCGCCAGCAGCTTGGAGCAGTGCACATATACGCAGTATTTT,CASSLEQCTYTQYF
NA,TRBV11-3,NA,TRBJ2-2,TGTGCCAGCAGATTGGACGTCAACACCGGGGAGCTGTTTTTT,CASRLDVNTGELFF
few,TRBV6-1,NA,TRBJ1-2,TGTGCCAGCAGAGGACTAGGCGGGGATCAGGACTATGGCTACACCTTC,CASRGLGGDQDYGYTF
NA,TRBV19,TRBD2,TRBJ2-7,TGTGCCAGTAGTATTGAAACTAGCGGGTCCTACGAGCAGTACTTC,CASSIETSGSYEQYF
few,TRBV5-1,TRBD2,TRBJ2-7,TGCGCCAGCAGCTCATATGGCGGGAGGGCCGGGAGGTCCTACGAGCAGTACTTC,CASSSYGGRAGRSYEQYF
NA,TRBV18,TRBD1,TRBJ1-2,TGTGCCAGCTCACCAAACGCCCCGGGACAGGGAGTTTATGGCTACACCTTC,CASSPNAPGQGVYGYTF